Presented here are 11 T cell receptor beta chains from one specimen sequenced in a study of T cell responses to AZD1222 COVID-19 vaccine. Assay used: immunoSEQ multiplex PCR; TCRdb lists only in-frame clones, some missing. The profile covers tens of thousands of clones, with about 90% appearing a single time and 2.8% taken by the ten largest. Specimen: peripheral blood, collected on day 0 of MenACWY control vaccination. The source of these receptors is an adult in good health.

The chain carries TRBV9 and TRBJ1-2; D is undetermined. The germline V and J ends were trimmed by 0 bases and 3 bases, with 9 bases remaining between them. The CDR3 is made up of 14 amino acids. Germline V gene data show CDR1 as SGDLS and CDR2 as YYNGEE. As DNA, the CDR3 is TGTGCCAGCAGCGTAGAGCCTCTAGACTATGGCTACACCTTC. It codes for CASSVEPLDYGYTF.

CDR3 in amino acids: CASSLAGDNSPLHF. In DNA form, the CDR3 reads TGTGCCAGCAGCTTGGCAGGGGATAATTCACCCCTCCACTTT. This rearrangement joins TRBV5-6 to TRBJ1-6, with a weak D call TRBD1 (6 bases). Looked up from germline, CDR1 is SGHDT and CDR2 is YYEEEE. The CDR3 extends over 14 amino acids. Trimming shortened V by 0 bases and J by 5 bases, and 6 bases separated the two germline ends.

This clone has just one count. This rearrangement joins TRBV5-4 to TRBJ2-7, with 10 bases identical to TRBD1. The CDR3 sequence is 15 residues long. Unmatched junction bases numbered 2, after V lost 0 bases and J lost 2 bases. CDR1 is SGHNT and CDR2 is YYREEE in the germline V gene (reference sequence). CDR3 sequence: CASSLAGTGAYEQYF. CDR3 in DNA: TGTGCCAGCAGCTTGGCCGGGACAGGGGCCTACGAGCAGTACTTC. Drawing the rest from reference TRBV5-4 and TRBJ2-7, the complete variable domain is ETGVTQSPTHLIKTRGQQVTLRCSSQSGHNTVSWYQQALGQGPQFIFQYYREEENGRGNFPPRFSGLQFPNYSSELNVNALELDDSALYLCASSLAGTGAYEQYFGPGTRLTVT.

This chain joins TRBV13 and TRBJ1-6; TRBD1 matches 9 bases. This CDR3 contains 15 residues. CDR1 PRHDT and CDR2 FYEKMQ come from the germline V gene (reference sequence). The trim removed 5 bases at V and 7 bases at J, leaving 6 bases unmatched. The CDR3: CASSPGTGQNSPLHF. CDR3 sequence (DNA): TGTGCCAGCAGCCCCGGGACAGGGCAAAATTCACCCCTCCACTTT.

The chain couples TRBV11-2 to TRBJ1-1, with D unclear. Germline V lookup: CDR1 SGHAT, CDR2 FQNNGV. The CDR3 runs 17 residues. Between the trimmed V and J ends, which lost 0 bases and 3 bases, there was a span of 17 bases. The CDR3 protein is CASSLDARTAAHTEAFF. The CDR3, as DNA: TGTGCCAGCAGCTTAGATGCTAGGACCGCTGCGCACACTGAAGCTTTCTTT.

This chain connects TRBV30 to TRBJ1-2; no reliable D call. V lost 0 bases to trimming and J lost 2 bases, with 10 bases between them. This CDR3 has 14 amino acids. Germline-derived CDR1 and CDR2 are GTSNPN and SVGIG (reference sequence). The CDR3 DNA is TGTGCCTGGAGTGTATGGGGTGAGAACTATGGCTACACCTTC. Translation: CAWSVWGENYGYTF.

The chain uses TRBV28 and TRBJ1-5; D may be TRBD1 (5 bases). The CDR3 runs to 14 residues. Deletions cut 2 bases from V and 7 bases from J, with 12 bases between. Germline V lookup: CDR1 MDHEN, CDR2 SYDVKM. Here the CDR3 DNA reads TGTGCCAGCAGTTTAGAGCTATGGGGGCAGCCCCAGCATTTT. Translating it yields CASSLELWGQPQHF.

The chain uses TRBV5-4 and TRBJ2-5, with D perhaps TRBD2 (8 bases). Germline-derived CDR1 and CDR2 are SGHNT and YYREEE (reference sequence). Between the trimmed V and J ends, which lost 4 bases and 4 bases, there was a span of 20 bases. The CDR3 extends over 16 amino acids. CDR3 loop: CASSPGDSGGGETQYF. In DNA, the CDR3 is TGTGCCAGCAGCCCAGGGGACAGCGGGGGAGGAGAGACCCAGTACTTC.

The chain links TRBV14 to TRBJ1-4; D is ambiguous. The germline V gene encodes CDR1 SGHDN and CDR2 FVKESK. This CDR3 has 14 residues. Trimming removed 1 base at V and 4 bases at J, with 7 bases between. The CDR3 protein is CASSQVASNEKLFF. CDR3 nucleotide sequence: TGTGCCAGCAGCCAAGTGGCCAGTAATGAAAAACTGTTTTTT.

The chain combines TRBV29-1 with TRBJ2-1, with TRBD2 as a possible D gene (6 bases). The germline V gene encodes CDR1 SQVTM and CDR2 ANQGSEA. The V gene lost 4 bases and the J gene lost 3 bases, with 10 bases spanning the gap. The CDR3 consists of 13 residues. CDR3 coding DNA: TGCAGCGTTGGGGACTCCCTCTACAATGAGCAGTTCTTC. Protein product: CSVGDSLYNEQFF.

The rearrangement joins TRBV5-1 to TRBJ1-3, with D perhaps matching TRBD1 (5 bases). The V end was cut by 3 bases, the J end by 10 bases, with 20 bases between. This CDR3 is built from 15 residues. Germline V gene lookup returns CDR1 SGHRS and CDR2 YFSETQ. CDR3 residues: CASSSAINPGGTIYF. The CDR3 coding sequence is TGCGCCAGCAGCTCTGCTATTAATCCCGGGGGGACCATATATTTT.